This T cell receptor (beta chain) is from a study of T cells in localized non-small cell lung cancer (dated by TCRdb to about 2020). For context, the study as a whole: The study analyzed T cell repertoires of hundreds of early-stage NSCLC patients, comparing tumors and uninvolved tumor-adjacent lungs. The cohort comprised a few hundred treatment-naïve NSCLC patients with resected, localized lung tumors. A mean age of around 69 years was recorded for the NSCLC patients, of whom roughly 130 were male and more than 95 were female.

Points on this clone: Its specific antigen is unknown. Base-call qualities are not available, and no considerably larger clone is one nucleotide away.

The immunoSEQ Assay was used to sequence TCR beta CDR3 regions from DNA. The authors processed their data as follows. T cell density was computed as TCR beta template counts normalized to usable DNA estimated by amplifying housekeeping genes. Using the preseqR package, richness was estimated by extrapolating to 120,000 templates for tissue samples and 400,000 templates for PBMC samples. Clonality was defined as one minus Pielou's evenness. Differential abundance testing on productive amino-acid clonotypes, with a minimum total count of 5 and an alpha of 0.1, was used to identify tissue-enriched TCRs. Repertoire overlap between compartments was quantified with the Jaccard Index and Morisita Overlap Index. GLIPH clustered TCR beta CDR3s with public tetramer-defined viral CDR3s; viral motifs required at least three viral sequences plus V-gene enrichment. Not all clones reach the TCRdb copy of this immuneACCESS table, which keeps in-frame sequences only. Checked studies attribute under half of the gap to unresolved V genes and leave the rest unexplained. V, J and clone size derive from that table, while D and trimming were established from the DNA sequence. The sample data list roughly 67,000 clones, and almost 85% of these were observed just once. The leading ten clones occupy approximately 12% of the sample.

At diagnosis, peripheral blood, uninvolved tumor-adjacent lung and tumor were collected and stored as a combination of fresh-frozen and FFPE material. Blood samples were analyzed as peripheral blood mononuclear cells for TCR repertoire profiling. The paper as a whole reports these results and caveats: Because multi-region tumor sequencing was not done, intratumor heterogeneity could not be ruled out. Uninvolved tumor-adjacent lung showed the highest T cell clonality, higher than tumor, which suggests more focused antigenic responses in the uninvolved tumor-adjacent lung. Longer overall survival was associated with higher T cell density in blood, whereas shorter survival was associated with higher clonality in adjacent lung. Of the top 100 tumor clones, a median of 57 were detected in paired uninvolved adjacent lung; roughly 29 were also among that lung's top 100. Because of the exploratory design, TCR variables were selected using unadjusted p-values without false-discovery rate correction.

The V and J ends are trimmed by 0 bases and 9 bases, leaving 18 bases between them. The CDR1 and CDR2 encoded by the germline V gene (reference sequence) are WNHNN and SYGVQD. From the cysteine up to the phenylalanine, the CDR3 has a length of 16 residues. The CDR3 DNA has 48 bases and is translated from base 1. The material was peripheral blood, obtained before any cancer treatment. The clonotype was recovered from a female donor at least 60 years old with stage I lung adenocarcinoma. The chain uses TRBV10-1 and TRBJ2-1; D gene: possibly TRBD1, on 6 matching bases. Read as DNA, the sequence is TGCGCCAGCAGTGAGTCAGTCAGGGGAAAGGTTGCTGAGCAGTTCTTC. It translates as CASSESVRGKVAEQFF.